Each of the 24 T cell receptor beta chains below was sequenced from the same sample in a study of blood T cell repertoires in COVID-19. Profiling relied on immunoSEQ multiplex PCR, and the TCRdb table lists in-frame clones only, not all of them. Here the sample spans hundreds of thousands of clones, around 90% being singletons. The material sequenced was peripheral blood. These receptors were obtained from a man aged 35 to 55 with acute or convalescent COVID-19.

This clone occurred a few times. The rearrangement uses TRBV6-6 and TRBJ1-5; 7 nucleotides match TRBD1. This CDR3 has 15 amino acids. Unmatched junction bases numbered 4, after V lost 2 bases and J lost 3 bases. From germline, CDR1 is MNHNY and CDR2 SVGAGI (reference sequence). Here the CDR3 reads CASSYRGQSNQPQHF. The DNA for the CDR3 is TGTGCCAGCAGTTACCGGGGACAGTCCAATCAGCCCCAGCATTTT.

The chain recombines TRBV29-1 with TRBJ2-7, with 8 positions matching TRBD1. Germline values: CDR1 SQVTM, CDR2 ANQGSEA. The CDR3 runs 14 residues. Unmatched junction bases numbered 6, after V lost 4 bases and J lost 1 base. CDR3 coding DNA: TGCAGCGTTGGGACAGGGACAAATTCCTACGAGCAGTACTTC. Protein sequence: CSVGTGTNSYEQYF.

The gene calls are TRBV9 and TRBJ2-1; possible D gene TRBD1, 5 bases. The germline V gene has CDR1 SGDLS and CDR2 YYNGEE. This CDR3 has 12 amino acids. V was clipped by 5 bases and J by 12 bases, with 15 bases between them. CDR3 DNA sequence: TGTGCCAGCAGTGGGGCGTCGCGAGTGCAGTTCTTC. Protein: CASSGASRVQFF.

This chain connects TRBV27 to TRBJ1-1; TRBD1 might be the D (5 bases). Looked up from germline, CDR1 is MNHEY and CDR2 is SMNVEV (reference sequence). The length of the CDR3 is 14 residues. Trimming removed 3 bases at V and 1 base at J, with 9 bases between. CDR3 bases: TGTGCCAGCAGTTTGAGACAGACGAACACTGAAGCTTTCTTT. Protein sequence: CASSLRQTNTEAFF.

The chain carries TRBV4-1 and TRBJ1-1; the D is unclear. CDR1 MGHRA and CDR2 YSYEKL come from the germline V gene. The CDR3 covers 16 residues. The ends were cut back, 2 bases at V and 0 bases at J, with 13 bases in the middle. This chain's CDR3 is CASSQRSDFLNTEAFF. In DNA form, the CDR3 reads TGCGCCAGCAGCCAACGATCAGACTTCTTGAACACTGAAGCTTTCTTT.

This chain links TRBV5-4 with TRBJ1-1; 8 positions agree with TRBD1. The germline V gene encodes CDR1 SGHNT and CDR2 YYREEE (reference sequence). V shed 1 base, J shed 3 bases, and the junction held 8 bases outside the gene matches. This CDR3 comprises 16 residues. The CDR3 here is CASSLRGRGLDTEAFF. CDR3 nucleotides: TGTGCCAGCAGCTTGAGGGGCAGGGGGCTTGACACTGAAGCTTTCTTT.

The V gene is TRBV9, the J gene TRBJ2-7; D gene unclear. V lost 0 bases and J lost 2, with 9 bases in between. The CDR3 has 14 amino acids. The germline gives CDR1 SGDLS, CDR2 YYNGEE. The DNA of the CDR3 is TGTGCCAGCAGCGTAGGAGTCAGGACCTACGAGCAGTACTTC. Amino acid sequence: CASSVGVRTYEQYF.

V gene TRBV5-8 combines with J gene TRBJ1-3; the D gene is possibly TRBD1 (6 bases). Germline CDR1 reads SGHTS; CDR2 reads YDEGEE. The CDR3 extends over 14 amino acids. V gave up 2 bases and J gave up 8 bases, with 14 bases separating them. The CDR3: CASSFRGDGYTIYF. As DNA, the CDR3 is TGTGCCAGCAGCTTCAGGGGCGATGGGTACACCATATATTTT.

The chain is built from TRBV6-2 or TRBV6-3 and TRBJ1-1; a weak D match, TRBD1 (6 bases). The CDR3 has 19 residues. The germline V gene encodes CDR1 MNHEY and CDR2 SVGEGT. V lost 2 bases and J 0 bases, leaving 22 bases between the germline ends. CDR3 loop: CASSYPHKGGAGVNTEAFF. As DNA, the CDR3 is TGTGCCAGCAGTTACCCCCATAAGGGGGGGGCGGGGGTGAACACTGAAGCTTTCTTT.

This clone was seen once. This CDR3 is also generated by other DNA sequences in the sample. The V gene is TRBV7-8, the J gene TRBJ2-7; 10 positions match TRBD2. CDR1 and CDR2 (germline): SGHVS, FQNEAQ. With 5 bases clipped from V and 2 bases from J, the junction kept 6 bases outside the gene matches. The CDR3 covers 15 residues. For the CDR3, the DNA is TGTGCCAGCAGCCCTCGGACTAGCGGAGCCTACGAGCAGTACTTC. Residues: CASSPRTSGAYEQYF.

The gene calls are TRBV9 and TRBJ2-3, with TRBD1 as a possible D gene (5 bases). The CDR3 extends over 15 amino acids. Germline CDR1 SGDLS, CDR2 YYNGEE. The V end was cut by 4 bases, the J end by 8 bases, with 20 bases between. CDR3 in DNA: TGTGCCAGCAGCCCACAAAATCTCCCCCAGGGTACGCAGTATTTT. This translates into CASSPQNLPQGTQYF.

This chain links TRBV5-6 with TRBJ1-1, with TRBD1 matching over 9 bases. Per germline, CDR1 SGHDT and CDR2 YYEEEE. The CDR3 length is 14 residues. The V segment lost 4 bases and the J segment 3 bases; nucleotides outside the gene matches: 4. This chain's CDR3 is CASSDGTGYTEAFF. The CDR3 nucleotides read TGTGCCAGCAGCGACGGGACAGGGTACACTGAAGCTTTCTTT.

The chain uses TRBV15 and TRBJ1-6, with 7 nucleotides matching TRBD1. V lost 2 bases to trimming and J lost 6 bases; unmatched junction nucleotides: 7. Germline V gene data show CDR1 as LNHNV and CDR2 as YYDKDF (reference sequence). This CDR3 region has 16 residues. The CDR3 nucleotides are TGTGCCACCAGCAGACGATCCGGGACAGTTAATTCACCCCTCCACTTT. Translation: CATSRRSGTVNSPLHF. Full variable domain (missing parts from reference TRBV15 and TRBJ1-6): DAMVIQNPRYQVTQFGKPVTLSCSQTLNHNVMYWYQQKSSQAPKLLFHYYDKDFNNEADTPDNFQSRRPNTSFCFLDIRSPGLGDTAMYLCATSRRSGTVNSPLHFGNGTRLTVT.

In this sample, this clone turned up many times. The chain employs TRBV5-1 and TRBJ2-7, with D perhaps matching TRBD2 (5 bases). V shed 0 bases and J shed 3 bases, with 13 bases lying between them. The CDR3 loop spans 15 amino acids. Germline V gene sequence: CDR1 SGHRS, CDR2 YFSETQ. CDR3: CASSLAGIGVYEQYF. The CDR3 DNA reads as TGCGCCAGCAGCTTGGCCGGGATCGGGGTCTACGAGCAGTACTTC.

The chain recombines TRBV5-1 with TRBJ2-3; 9 nucleotides agree with TRBD2. The CDR3 is made up of 15 amino acids. Trimming removed 6 bases from V and 4 bases from J; junction bases left unmatched: 9. Germline V gives CDR1 SGHRS, CDR2 YFSETQ. CDR3 sequence: CASTRAGGPPDTQYF. The CDR3 region has the DNA TGCGCCAGCACTCGGGCGGGAGGGCCCCCAGATACGCAGTATTTT.

The chain has TRBV28 and TRBJ2-4; 8 positions agree with TRBD1. The CDR3 is 15 amino acids. After removal of 7 bases from V and 6 bases from J, the junction contained 11 bases not matched to a gene. CDR1 is MDHEN, CDR2 SYDVKM, per germline. CDR3 bases: TGTGCCAGCACCTTGACAGGGGACCCTACAAACATTCAGTACTTC. It codes for CASTLTGDPTNIQYF. The whole variable domain, filled in from reference TRBV28 and TRBJ2-4, reads DVKVTQSSRYLVKRTGEKVFLECVQDMDHENMFWYRQDPGLGLRLIYFSYDVKMKEKGDIPEGYSVSREKKERFSLILESASTNQTSMYLCASTLTGDPTNIQYFGAGTRLSVL.

The V call is TRBV7-8, the J call TRBJ1-1; D is uncertain. CDR3 length equals 17 residues. Trimming removed 2 bases at V and 6 bases at J, with 22 bases between. Germline CDR1 and CDR2: SGHVS and FQNEAQ. The CDR3 DNA sequence: TGTGCCAGCAGCTTATTCAGCCCGGGGAGACCGCGCTCTGAAGCTTTCTTT. It specifies CASSLFSPGRPRSEAFF.

Only a few counts were recorded for this clone. The V call is TRBV30, the J call TRBJ1-1, with 7 bases identical to TRBD1. Germline V gene data show CDR1 as GTSNPN and CDR2 as SVGIG (reference sequence). This CDR3 region has 16 residues. Trimming at V came to 1 base and at J to 0 bases, leaving 8 bases not matched to a gene. The CDR3 DNA reads as TGTGCCTGGAGTGCTATCAGGACAGGCGTGAACACTGAAGCTTTCTTT. Its translation is CAWSAIRTGVNTEAFF.

This chain uses TRBV7-9 with TRBJ2-7; D is uncertain. The CDR3 runs 12 residues. V was cut by 5 bases and J by 5 bases, with 10 bases left in between. Germline V gene lookup returns CDR1 SEHNR and CDR2 FQNEAQ (reference sequence). The CDR3 sequence is CASSPGFNEQYF. DNA of the CDR3: TGTGCCAGCAGCCCCGGGTTCAACGAGCAGTACTTC.

The genes are TRBV19 and TRBJ1-5; D gene uncertain. Deletions cut 0 bases from V and 9 bases from J, with 9 bases between. The CDR3 contains 13 residues. The germline V gene has CDR1 LNHDA and CDR2 SQIVND (reference sequence). CDR3 nucleotide sequence: TGTGCCAGTAGTATAGATCCGGCGGGGCCCCAGCATTTT. Its translation: CASSIDPAGPQHF.

The chain has TRBV2 and TRBJ2-2, with D perhaps matching TRBD2 (5 bases). The CDR3 runs to 13 residues. Trimming left V 8 bases short and J 7 bases short, with 14 bases between. Germline CDR1 reads SNHLY; CDR2 reads FYNNEI. The CDR3 DNA sequence: TGTGCCAGCGGTACTAGGGTACACGGGGAGCTGTTTTTT. This translates into CASGTRVHGELFF.

This clone was detected only once. The V and J genes are TRBV7-3 and TRBJ1-6; 10 nucleotides match TRBD1. The V gene end was trimmed by 2 bases and the J gene end by 9 bases; junction bases not matched to a gene: 4. CDR3 size: 15 residues. Germline CDR1 SGHTA, CDR2 FQGTGA. CDR3 in amino acids: CASSLSGTGVSPLHF. The CDR3 nucleotides read TGTGCCAGCAGCTTATCAGGGACAGGGGTTTCACCCCTCCACTTT.

The V gene is TRBV20-1, the J gene TRBJ2-3; possible D gene TRBD2, 6 bases. V shed 3 bases and J shed 1 base, with 11 bases lying between them. The germline V gene encodes CDR1 DFQATT and CDR2 SNEGSKA (reference sequence). The CDR3 is 14 amino acids. Here the CDR3 DNA reads TGCAGTGCTAGTTCCGGGAGTGGCACAGATACGCAGTATTTT. It encodes CSASSGSGTDTQYF.

V and J are TRBV5-1 and TRBJ2-7; TRBD1 matches 8 bases. V lost 6 bases, J lost 7 bases, and 6 bases stayed unmatched. CDR3 size: 12 residues. CDR1 SGHRS and CDR2 YFSETQ come from the germline V gene. The CDR3 is CASKSGGREQYF. The CDR3, as DNA: TGCGCCAGCAAGTCAGGGGGCCGGGAGCAGTACTTC. Full variable domain (missing parts from reference TRBV5-1 and TRBJ2-7): KAGVTQTPRYLIKTRGQQVTLSCSPISGHRSVSWYQQTPGQGLQFLFEYFSETQRNKGNFPGRFSGRQFSNSRSEMNVSTLELGDSALYLCASKSGGREQYFGPGTRLTVT.